These 7 T cell receptor beta chains share one sample of origin, sequenced in a study of technical replicates of blood from several donors. The protocol was immunoSEQ multiplex PCR, while the TCRdb copy is restricted to in-frame clones and leaves out a portion. The sample records roughly 60,000 clones, 75% to 90% being singletons. Material for sequencing was PBMCs. Receptors originate from a human donor in good health. Some clones in this sample may be carry-over from other donors' samples.

The rearrangement joins TRBV5-5 to TRBJ2-5, with 7 bases aligning to TRBD2. V lost 2 bases, J lost 5 bases, and 12 bases stayed unmatched. The CDR3 has 16 residues. Germline CDR1 reads SGHKS; CDR2 reads YYEKEE (reference sequence). CDR3 in amino acids: CASSFGPTSTLETQYF. The CDR3 region has the DNA TGTGCCAGCAGCTTCGGACCGACTAGCACGTTGGAGACCCAGTACTTC.

The rearrangement uses TRBV5-4 and TRBJ2-3; D possibly corresponds to TRBD2 (5 bases). Trimming took off 4 bases at V and 1 base at J, with 16 bases between the two ends. The CDR3 extends over 16 amino acids. Germline V lookup: CDR1 SGHNT, CDR2 YYREEE (reference sequence). The CDR3 sequence is CASSRVPGLGTDTQYF. CDR3 sequence (DNA): TGTGCCAGCAGCCGTGTTCCAGGACTTGGCACAGATACGCAGTATTTT.

The rearrangement joins TRBV21-1 to TRBJ1-2. TRBV21-1 constitutes a pseudogene. The CDR3 totals 14 residues. This CDR3 reads CASSNSGGNYGYTF. As DNA, the CDR3 is TGTGCCAGCAGCAACTCGGGGGGAAACTATGGCTACACCTTC.

This clone was detected once. This chain joins TRBV4-3 and TRBJ1-1, with a possible D match to TRBD1 (6 bases). Trimming removed 1 base at V and 3 bases at J, with 15 bases between. CDR1 is LGHNA and CDR2 is YSLEER in the germline V gene. This CDR3 has 16 amino acids. CDR3 sequence (DNA): TGCGCCAGCAGCCAAGGTAACAGGGCAAGGTACACTGAAGCTTTCTTT. Its translation is CASSQGNRARYTEAFF.

The CDR3 DNA reads TGTGCCGCCAGCAGGTGCCTCGGGGGGGCGGATGGCTACACCTTC. This translates into CAASRCLGGADGYTF. V and J are TRBV11-3 and TRBJ1-2; D perhaps matches TRBD1 (6 bases). The CDR3 length is 15 residues. With 11 bases removed from V and 6 bases from J, the gap between germline ends came to 25 bases. Germline V CDR1 and CDR2: SGHNT, YENEEA.

This chain links TRBV7-2 with TRBJ1-1, with D maybe TRBD1 (6 bases). V was clipped by 5 bases and J by 12 bases, with 19 bases between them. CDR3 length: 13 amino acids. CDR1 and CDR2 (germline): SGHTA, FQGNSA. CDR3 region: CASSLDRRGKTFF. The CDR3 region has the DNA TGTGCCAGCAGCCTCGACAGGAGAGGAAAAACTTTCTTT.

The genes are TRBV10-2 and TRBJ1-2, with D perhaps matching TRBD1 (6 bases). The germline V and J ends were trimmed by 6 bases and 2 bases, with 10 bases remaining between them. The CDR3 runs 13 residues. Germline assignment: CDR1 WSHSY and CDR2 SAAADI. The CDR3 reads CASRGGQNYGYTF. The CDR3 coding sequence is TGCGCCAGCAGGGGGGGGCAGAACTATGGCTACACCTTC.